Listed below are T cell receptor beta chains from one sample, sequenced in a study of control samples from healthy donors and cancer patients. The data were produced by immunoSEQ multiplex PCR, yet TCRdb's version contains in-frame clones alone and is incomplete. The data contain some 130,000 clones, over 85% of them singletons. The sequenced material came from blood. The receptors come from a man younger than 40 in good health. Both conserved end residues are trimmed from each CDR3.

TRBV19	TRBJ2-1	ASTPGQRGGDEQF
TRBV19	TRBJ2-6	ASSIPYRGRAGANVLT
TRBV28	TRBJ2-2	ASSWGLAGVQRTGELF
TRBV7-6	TRBJ2-7	ASSQVKSGASSYEQY
TRBV18	TRBJ2-4	ASSPWTSGGASSKNIQY
TRBV14	TRBJ1-4	ASSHTRATNEKLF
TRBV6-1	TRBJ1-2	ASSEGTPGQSIYGYT
TRBV9	TRBJ2-7	ASSPIQGHWGEQY
TRBV15	TRBJ1-5	ATSREVGQEPQH
TRBV5-4	TRBJ2-2	ASSPNRDRTVLGELF
TRBV5-1	TRBJ2-1	ASSLFAQVDNNEQF
TRBV6-2/TRBV6-3	TRBJ2-2	ASSRSREVKTGELF
TRBV15	TRBJ1-4	ATSRTTQGLNEKLF
TRBV9	TRBJ2-5	ASSVEGTGPQETQY
TRBV14	TRBJ1-6	ASSHLRDRAGISPLH
TRBV7-2	TRBJ2-3	ASSSGTRGSYTDTQY
TRBV28	TRBJ1-2	ASSRQRLGGYT
TRBV5-4	TRBJ1-2	ASSLSDRPTIYGYT